The rows below give T cell receptor beta chains drawn from one sample of a study of blood T cell repertoires in COVID-19. This table comes from immunoSEQ multiplex PCR, and its TCRdb copy is limited to in-frame clones, with some not included. Of some 290,000 clones in the sample, under 90% were seen once. The specimen sequenced was PBMCs or T cells enriched from blood (not recorded which). Receptors were obtained from a woman aged 30 to 39 who had recovered from COVID-19. Each CDR3 is given with its conserved first and last residue. The D gene is left open where the match is weak. For some rows the clone size is stated as once, few or many, or as a class when expanded; others skip it.

v_call	d_call	j_call	clone_size	cdr3_nt	cdr3_aa
TRBV2	.	TRBJ1-2	once	TGTGCCAGCAGTGTGCACAGGGCTAACTATGGCTACACCTTC	CASSVHRANYGYTF
TRBV19	TRBD2	TRBJ2-3	.	TGTGCCAGTAGTATTCGGCCTAGCGGAATTGGCACAGATACGCAGTATTTT	CASSIRPSGIGTDTQYF
TRBV18	.	TRBJ1-1	once	TGTGCCAGCTCCGAACAAGAGAACACTGAAGCTTTCTTT	CASSEQENTEAFF
TRBV28	.	TRBJ1-2	.	TGTGCCAGCAGTTTTCACGGGGAACCCTACACCTTC	CASSFHGEPYTF
TRBV3-1/TRBV3-2	TRBD1	TRBJ1-1	few	TGTGCCAGCAGCCTCCAAGGGGGCGCCACTGAAGCTTTCTTT	CASSLQGGATEAFF
TRBV6-6	.	TRBJ1-1	.	TGTGCCAGCAGGAGGGAAGAGAACACTGAAGCTTTCTTT	CASRREENTEAFF
TRBV27	TRBD2	TRBJ2-7	.	TGTGCCAGCAGTCCTCATAGCGGGAGTGGCTACGAGCAGTACTTC	CASSPHSGSGYEQYF
TRBV9	.	TRBJ1-3	.	TGTGCCAGCAGCGTAGCAGGCGGGGCCGGGGGGGTCGGAAACACCATATATTTT	CASSVAGGAGGVGNTIYF
TRBV5-1	TRBD1	TRBJ1-1	.	TGCGCCAGCAGCTTGGGACAGGGGATGAACACTGAAGCTTTCTTT	CASSLGQGMNTEAFF
TRBV14	TRBD1	TRBJ2-2	.	TGTGCCAGCAGCCAAGATGACAGGGTGGAAAACACCGGGGAGCTGTTTTTT	CASSQDDRVENTGELFF
TRBV2	.	TRBJ1-5	.	TGTGCCAGCAAGGAGTGGTCTGGGGGCGTCGGTCAGCCCCAGCATTTT	CASKEWSGGVGQPQHF
TRBV12-5	TRBD2	TRBJ2-1	.	TGTGCTAGTGGTTTGCCTCCTGTAGCGGGAGGGCCTTATAATGAGCAGTTCTTC	CASGLPPVAGGPYNEQFF
TRBV10-3	TRBD2	TRBJ2-1	few	TGTGCCATCAGTGAAACCGGGACTAGCCCAGACTATGAGCAGTTCTTC	CAISETGTSPDYEQFF
TRBV3-1/TRBV3-2	TRBD2	TRBJ2-1	.	TGTGCCAGCAGCCCCCTAGCGGGAGCCAACAATGAGCAGTTCTTC	CASSPLAGANNEQFF
TRBV2	.	TRBJ1-2	.	TGTGCCAGCTCCCCTATACTAGATGGCTACACCTTC	CASSPILDGYTF
TRBV19	.	TRBJ1-5	.	TGTGCCAGTAGTATAGAGAGAAATCAGCCCCAGCATTTT	CASSIERNQPQHF
TRBV6-5	TRBD1	TRBJ1-2	.	TGTGCCAGCAGTACTCCCGGGACAGCCACCTATGGCTACACCTTC	CASSTPGTATYGYTF
TRBV5-4	.	TRBJ2-3	.	TGTGCCAGCAGCTTGCCGGGAGCAGATACGCAGTATTTT	CASSLPGADTQYF
TRBV19	TRBD1	TRBJ2-1	.	TGTGCCAGTAGTACGACAGGGGGCCCCTACAATGAGCAGTTCTTC	CASSTTGGPYNEQFF
TRBV7-2	.	TRBJ1-2	.	TGTGCCAGCAGCTTTGAAGGGGCTGGGGGCTACACCTTC	CASSFEGAGGYTF
TRBV6-5	TRBD1	TRBJ1-5	few	TGTGCCAGCAGGAGGACAGGCCGCAATCAGCCCCAGCATTTT	CASRRTGRNQPQHF
TRBV12-5	.	TRBJ1-2	once	TGTGCTAGTGGTTTGGTAACAGGATCAATAAACTATGGCTACACCTTC	CASGLVTGSINYGYTF
TRBV19	TRBD1	TRBJ1-4	.	TGTGCCAGTAGAACCGGGACAGGGGACGAAAAACTGTTTTTT	CASRTGTGDEKLFF
TRBV5-6	.	TRBJ1-1	.	TGTGCCAGCAGTCGAACAGGTTTTATGAACACTGAAGCTTTCTTT	CASSRTGFMNTEAFF
TRBV5-3	TRBD2	TRBJ2-7	.	TGTGCCAGAAGCTTGGCGACGGGACTAGCGGGCTACGAGCAGTACTTC	CARSLATGLAGYEQYF
TRBV2	.	TRBJ2-1	few	TGTGCCAGCAGTGAATTTGTCACCTACAATGAGCAGTTCTTC	CASSEFVTYNEQFF
TRBV24-1	.	TRBJ2-6	few	TGTGCCACCAGTGCTACCTCTGGGGCCAACGTCCTGACTTTC	CATSATSGANVLTF
TRBV15	.	TRBJ1-3	once	TGTGCCACCAGCAGGGGCCCCAGGTTAACTGGAAACACCATATATTTT	CATSRGPRLTGNTIYF
TRBV12-3/TRBV12-4	TRBD1	TRBJ1-1	once	TGTGCCAGCAGTCCCGAGGACAGGGTTGAAGCTTTCTTT	CASSPEDRVEAFF
TRBV4-1	TRBD1	TRBJ2-2	.	TGCGCCACGAGAAGGGGGCTTCTTGTGGCAGAAGACACCGGGGAGCTGTTTTTT	CATRRGLLVAEDTGELFF
TRBV5-6	.	TRBJ1-2	.	TGTGCCAGCAGCTTGGGTCCCCGAGATGGCTACACCTTC	CASSLGPRDGYTF
TRBV6-5	TRBD2	TRBJ2-7	.	TGTGCCACTTGGAATAGCGGGTCCTATAGCTACGAGCAGTACTTC	CATWNSGSYSYEQYF
TRBV7-9	.	TRBJ1-4	.	TGTGCCAGCATCCCAAACGGGGTCCCCACTAATGAAAAACTGTTTTTT	CASIPNGVPTNEKLFF
TRBV6-5	TRBD2	TRBJ2-7	.	TGTGCCAGCAGCAGAGCGGGGCCGAGCTACGAGCAGTACTTC	CASSRAGPSYEQYF